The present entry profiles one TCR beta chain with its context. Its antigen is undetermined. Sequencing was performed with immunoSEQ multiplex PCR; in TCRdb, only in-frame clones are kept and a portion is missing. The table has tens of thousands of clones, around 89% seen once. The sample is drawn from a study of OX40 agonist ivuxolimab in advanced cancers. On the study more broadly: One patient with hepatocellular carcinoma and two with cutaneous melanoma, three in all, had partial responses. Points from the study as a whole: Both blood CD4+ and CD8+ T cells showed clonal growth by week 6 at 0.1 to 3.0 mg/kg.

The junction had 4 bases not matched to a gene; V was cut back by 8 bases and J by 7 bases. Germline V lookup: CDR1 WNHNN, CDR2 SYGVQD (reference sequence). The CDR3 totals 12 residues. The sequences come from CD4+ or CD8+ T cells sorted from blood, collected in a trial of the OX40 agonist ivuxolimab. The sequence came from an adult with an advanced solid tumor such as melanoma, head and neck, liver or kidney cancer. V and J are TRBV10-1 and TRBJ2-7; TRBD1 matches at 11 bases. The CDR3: CASGDRGGEQYV. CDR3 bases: TGCGCCAGCGGGGACAGGGGGGGGGAGCAGTACGTC.